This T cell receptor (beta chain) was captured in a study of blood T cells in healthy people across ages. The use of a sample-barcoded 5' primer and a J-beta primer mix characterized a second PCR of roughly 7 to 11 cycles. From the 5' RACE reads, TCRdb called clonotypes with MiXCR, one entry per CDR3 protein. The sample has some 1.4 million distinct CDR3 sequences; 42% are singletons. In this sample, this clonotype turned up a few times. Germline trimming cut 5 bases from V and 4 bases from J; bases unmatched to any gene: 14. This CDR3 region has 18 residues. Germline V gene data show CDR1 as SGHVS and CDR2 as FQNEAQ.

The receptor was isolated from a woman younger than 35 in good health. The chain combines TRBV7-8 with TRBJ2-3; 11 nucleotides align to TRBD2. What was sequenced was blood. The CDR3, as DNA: TGTGCCAGCAGCCCGCCCCCACTACTAGCGGGGGTCGCAGATACGCAGTATTTT. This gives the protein CASSPPPLLAGVADTQYF.